Presented here are 15 T cell receptor beta chains from one specimen sequenced in a study of T cell repertoires in cytomegalovirus infection. Antigen specificity for these receptors is unknown. Using its own MiXCR run on the reads, TCRdb lists one record per CDR3 protein. This sample has just over 450,000 distinct CDR3 sequences, with 40% to 50% found just once. Sequenced here: cultured PBMCs, sampled from culture after CMV antigen stimulation. Receptors were obtained from a human donor in good health (CMV status not recorded). Some clones in this sample may be carry-over from other donors' samples.

CDR3 bases: TGTGCCAGCAGCTTGGGACAGGATGAGACCCAGTACTTC. This translates into CASSLGQDETQYF. This chain joins TRBV11-1 and TRBJ2-5, with 8 nucleotides matching TRBD1. Germline V gene sequence: CDR1 SGHAT, CDR2 FQDESV (reference sequence). V was pared by 3 bases and J by 5 bases, with 2 bases of the junction left unmatched. The CDR3 length is 13 residues.

The CDR3, as DNA: TGTGCCAGCAGACCATACCAGGGCGCCGGGGAGCTGTTTTTT. Encoded protein: CASRPYQGAGELFF. The rearrangement links TRBV6-8 to TRBJ2-2; D may be TRBD1 (5 bases). The germline gives CDR1 MNHGY, CDR2 SAAAGT. The CDR3 is made up of 14 amino acids. V was cut by 6 bases and J by 6 bases, with 14 bases left in between.

The chain carries TRBV10-3 and TRBJ1-1, with 8 bases matching TRBD1. The germline gives CDR1 ENHRY, CDR2 SYGVKD. V was pared by 5 bases and J by 7 bases, with 6 bases of the junction left unmatched. This CDR3 spans 13 amino acids. The CDR3 protein is CAISPSGGYEAFF. The CDR3 DNA follows: TGTGCCATCAGTCCTTCAGGGGGCTATGAAGCTTTCTTT.

The V gene is TRBV6-1, the J gene TRBJ2-3; D is uncertain. Trimming stripped 5 bases from V and 2 bases from J, with 11 bases between. Germline assignment: CDR1 MNHNS and CDR2 SASEGT. This CDR3 spans 14 amino acids. Here the CDR3 reads CASSSPPHTDTQYF. In nucleotides, the CDR3 is TGTGCCAGCAGTTCTCCTCCCCACACAGATACGCAGTATTTT.

This clonotype was found a few times. The chain is built from TRBV27 and TRBJ2-1; weak D call: TRBD2 (5 bases). Germline V gene data show CDR1 as MNHEY and CDR2 as SMNVEV (reference sequence). V shed 2 bases and J shed 10 bases, with 12 bases lying between them. CDR3 length: 13 amino acids. In nucleotides, the CDR3 is TGTGCCAGCAGTTTACGAGGGTCGGGGGAGCAGTTCTTC. Translation gives CASSLRGSGEQFF.

This clonotype showed up just once. The chain recombines TRBV2 with TRBJ2-2, with D possibly called TRBD1 or TRBD2 (6 bases each). V gave up 11 bases and J gave up 0 bases, with 16 bases separating them. The CDR3 contains 15 residues. Germline V gene sequence: CDR1 SNHLY, CDR2 FYNNEI. Here the CDR3 reads CASGAEIANTGELFF. Written as DNA, the CDR3 is TGTGCCTCGGGGGCGGAGATCGCGAACACCGGGGAGCTGTTTTTT.

The chain recombines TRBV6-2 or TRBV6-3 with TRBJ2-1, with D perhaps given as TRBD1 or TRBD2 (5 bases each). The V and J ends lost 6 bases and 8 bases respectively, with 29 bases between them. This CDR3 contains 18 residues. CDR1 is MNHEY, CDR2 SVGEGT, per germline. The CDR3 DNA follows: TGTGCCAGCAGCCCTATAAAGTGGGGCCTGGGTTTGCGGGATGAGCAGTTCTTC. Protein sequence: CASSPIKWGLGLRDEQFF.

The J gene is TRBJ2-1, the V gene TRBV7-8, with D maybe TRBD1 (6 bases). The germline V gene encodes CDR1 SGHVS and CDR2 FQNEAQ. Trimming stripped 0 bases from V and 4 bases from J, with 10 bases between. The CDR3 spans 15 residues. The DNA of the CDR3 is TGTGCCAGCAGCTTAGCGGGGGCCTCGTACAATGAGCAGTTCTTC. As protein: CASSLAGASYNEQFF.

The rearrangement uses TRBV11-2 and TRBJ2-2; D possibly corresponds to TRBD1 (6 bases). Germline lookup yields CDR1 SGHAT and CDR2 FQNNGV. Trimming shortened V by 4 bases and J by 3 bases, and 21 bases separated the two germline ends. The CDR3 is made up of 18 amino acids. The DNA of the CDR3 is TGTGCCAGCAGCTCCACGCCGCGGACAGCGCTCCACACCGGGGAGCTGTTTTTT. Translating it yields CASSSTPRTALHTGELFF.

The chain carries TRBV25-1 and TRBJ1-2; possibly TRBD1 for D (5 bases). Deletions cut 5 bases from V and 8 bases from J, with 24 bases between. This CDR3 has 16 amino acids. Germline CDR1 is MGHDK and CDR2 is SYGVNS. The CDR3 here is CASSNPQHGGVSGYTF. The CDR3 region has the DNA TGTGCCAGCAGTAACCCCCAACATGGGGGGGTGAGCGGCTACACCTTC.

This chain links TRBV6-5 with TRBJ1-6, with D unresolved. The CDR3 extends over 15 amino acids. Trimming removed 5 bases from V and 6 bases from J, with 14 bases in between. Germline loops: CDR1 MNHEY, CDR2 SVGAGI. Here the CDR3 DNA reads TGTGCCAGCAGTCGTGGGAATTCCCCTAATTCACCCCTCCACTTT. Protein product: CASSRGNSPNSPLHF.

This chain links TRBV2 with TRBJ1-1; 8 nucleotides agree with TRBD1. CDR3 size: 12 residues. V trimming: 8 bases; J trimming: 4 bases; junction bases outside the gene matches: 3. Germline CDR1 and CDR2: SNHLY and FYNNEI. The CDR3 DNA sequence: TGTGCCAGCCTCAGGGGGCTCACTGAAGCTTTCTTT. Protein: CASLRGLTEAFF.

This chain connects TRBV28 to TRBJ1-1; D is perhaps TRBD1 (5 bases). V gave up 6 bases and J gave up 5 bases, with 16 bases separating them. Per germline, CDR1 MDHEN and CDR2 SYDVKM. The CDR3 sequence is 14 residues long. CDR3 DNA: TGTGCCAGCAGCCATGGGGGTCGGAGTACTGAAGCTTTCTTT. Encoded protein: CASSHGGRSTEAFF.

The chain combines TRBV7-8 with TRBJ1-4; unclear D gene. The germline V gene has CDR1 SGHVS and CDR2 FQNEAQ. This CDR3 contains 15 residues. Trimming removed 1 base at V and 5 bases at J, with 11 bases between. CDR3 in DNA: TGTGCCAGCAGCTTAGGCCAGGACCAAAATGAAAAACTGTTTTTT. Amino acids: CASSLGQDQNEKLFF.

This chain's CDR3 is CASSLGYGLAKNIQYF. The CDR3 DNA sequence: TGTGCCAGCAGCTTAGGCTACGGGCTAGCCAAAAACATTCAGTACTTC. This chain connects TRBV7-2 to TRBJ2-4; D remains unclear. This CDR3 contains 16 residues. The germline V gene has CDR1 SGHTA and CDR2 FQGNSA. The ends were cut back, 1 base at V and 0 bases at J, with 10 bases in the middle.